The T cell receptor beta chain under discussion was sequenced for a study of metastatic and nonmetastatic thyroid tumors. Study background: Malignant and benign thyroid patients had repertoires compared in peripheral blood and tumor or nodule tissue.

In this sample, this clone turned up a few times. The antigen remains unidentified. Overall study findings and caveats: A significant increase in TCR beta diversity was reportedly seen in malignant thyroid tumors relative to benign nodules, in blood and tumor.

This CDR3 region has 16 residues. Trimming left V 2 bases short and J 1 base short, with 14 bases between. In germline, CDR1 is MNHEY, CDR2 SMNVEV (reference sequence). In the authors' methods: The study's classifier, a distant-metastasis tool for papillary thyroid cancer, was built using CDR3 differences across clinicopathological groups. Via MiXCR, TCRdb re-called the PCR reads. In this record, the V and J calls reflect TCRdb's handling and not the investigators' own analysis. The table has about 56,000 clones, roughly 30% seen once. Each patient came to thyroid surgery without any prior treatment (of any kind).

The sequence derives from a female donor with papillary thyroid cancer or a benign thyroid nodule (not recorded which). Some clones in this sample may be carry-over from other donors' samples. The sample comprised blood. The genes are TRBV27 and TRBJ1-2; D uncertain. CDR3 amino acids: CASSLGSGVGNYGYTF. The CDR3 coding sequence is TGTGCCAGCAGTTTAGGGTCCGGGGTTGGTAACTATGGCTACACCTTC.